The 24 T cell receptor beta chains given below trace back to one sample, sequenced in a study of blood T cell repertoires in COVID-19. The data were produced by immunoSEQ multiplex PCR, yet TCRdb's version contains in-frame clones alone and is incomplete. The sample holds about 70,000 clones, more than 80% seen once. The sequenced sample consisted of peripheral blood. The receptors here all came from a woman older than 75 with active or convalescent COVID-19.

This CDR3 reads CASSLAGPTYEQYF. The CDR3 DNA follows: TGTGCCAGCAGCTTAGCGGGGCCCACCTACGAGCAGTACTTC. J is TRBJ2-7 and V is TRBV7-2, with a possible D match to TRBD1 (5 bases). Germline assignment: CDR1 SGHTA and CDR2 FQGNSA. With 0 bases removed from V and 2 bases from J, the gap between germline ends came to 8 bases. The CDR3 contains 14 residues.

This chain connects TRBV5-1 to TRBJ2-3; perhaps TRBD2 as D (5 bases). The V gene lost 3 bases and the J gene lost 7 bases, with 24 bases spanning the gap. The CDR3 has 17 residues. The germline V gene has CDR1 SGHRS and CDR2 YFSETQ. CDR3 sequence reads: CASSSPPGVSRGHTQYF. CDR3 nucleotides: TGCGCCAGCAGCTCCCCCCCCGGGGTATCCCGCGGGCATACGCAGTATTTT.

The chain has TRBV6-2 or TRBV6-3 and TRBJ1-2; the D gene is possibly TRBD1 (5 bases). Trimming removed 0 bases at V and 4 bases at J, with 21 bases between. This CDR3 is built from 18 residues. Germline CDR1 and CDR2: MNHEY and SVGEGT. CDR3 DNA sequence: TGTGCCAGCAGTTACTCGACGTCCAGGGCAGACCCTGGCTATGGCTACACCTTC. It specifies CASSYSTSRADPGYGYTF.

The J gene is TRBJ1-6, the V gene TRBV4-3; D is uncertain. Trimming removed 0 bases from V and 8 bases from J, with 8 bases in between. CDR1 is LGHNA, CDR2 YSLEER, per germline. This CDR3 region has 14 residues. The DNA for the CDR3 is TGCGCCAGCAGCCAAGAAGCGGCCGATTCACCCCTCCACTTT. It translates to CASSQEAADSPLHF.

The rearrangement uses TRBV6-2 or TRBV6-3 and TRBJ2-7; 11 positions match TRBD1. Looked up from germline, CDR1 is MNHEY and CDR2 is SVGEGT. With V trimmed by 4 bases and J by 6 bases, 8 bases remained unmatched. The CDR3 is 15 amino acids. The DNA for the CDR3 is TGTGCCAGCAGTTCCTCCGGGACAGGGGGTAGCGAGCAGTACTTC. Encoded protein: CASSSSGTGGSEQYF.

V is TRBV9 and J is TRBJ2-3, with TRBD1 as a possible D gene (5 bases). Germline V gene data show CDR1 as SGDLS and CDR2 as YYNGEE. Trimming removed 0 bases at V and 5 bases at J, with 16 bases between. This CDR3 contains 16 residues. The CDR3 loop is CASSVATGSSVDTQYF. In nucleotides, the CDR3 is TGTGCCAGCAGCGTAGCTACAGGTTCTTCCGTAGATACGCAGTATTTT.

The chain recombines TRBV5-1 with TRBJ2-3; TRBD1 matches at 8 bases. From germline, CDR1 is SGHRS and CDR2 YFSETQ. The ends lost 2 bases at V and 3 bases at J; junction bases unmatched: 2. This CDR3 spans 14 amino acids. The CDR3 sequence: CASSLQGVTDTQYF. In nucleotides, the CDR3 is TGCGCCAGCAGCTTACAGGGGGTAACAGATACGCAGTATTTT.

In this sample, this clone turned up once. The CDR3 sequence is CASSLGGPTSYNEQFF. The CDR3 DNA sequence: TGTGCCAGCAGCTTGGGGGGCCCAACCTCCTACAATGAGCAGTTCTTC. V and J are TRBV5-6 and TRBJ2-1; tentatively, D is TRBD1 (5 bases). V shed 0 bases and J shed 0 bases, with 10 bases lying between them. The CDR3 spans 16 residues. CDR1 and CDR2 (germline): SGHDT, YYEEEE.

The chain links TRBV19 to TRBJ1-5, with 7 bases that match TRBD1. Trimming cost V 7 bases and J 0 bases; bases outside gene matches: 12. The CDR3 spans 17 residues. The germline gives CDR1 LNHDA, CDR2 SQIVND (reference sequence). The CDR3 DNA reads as TGTGCCAGTAAGAGATACGGGGACAGCCATAGCAATCAGCCCCAGCATTTT. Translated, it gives CASKRYGDSHSNQPQHF.

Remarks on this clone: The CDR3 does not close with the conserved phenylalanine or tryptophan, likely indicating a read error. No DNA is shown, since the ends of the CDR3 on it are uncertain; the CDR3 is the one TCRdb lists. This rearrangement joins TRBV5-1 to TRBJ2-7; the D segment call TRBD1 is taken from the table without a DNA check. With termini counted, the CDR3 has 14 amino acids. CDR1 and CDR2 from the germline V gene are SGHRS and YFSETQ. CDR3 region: CASSLLGSGQGAAL.

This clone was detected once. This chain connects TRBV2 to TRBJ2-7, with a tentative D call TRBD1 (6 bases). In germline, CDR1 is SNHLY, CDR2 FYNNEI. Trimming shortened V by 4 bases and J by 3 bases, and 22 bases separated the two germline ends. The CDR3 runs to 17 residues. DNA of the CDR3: TGTGCCAGCAGTGTGATGCGGTCAGGGGTTTTTCACTACGAGCAGTACTTC. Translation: CASSVMRSGVFHYEQYF.

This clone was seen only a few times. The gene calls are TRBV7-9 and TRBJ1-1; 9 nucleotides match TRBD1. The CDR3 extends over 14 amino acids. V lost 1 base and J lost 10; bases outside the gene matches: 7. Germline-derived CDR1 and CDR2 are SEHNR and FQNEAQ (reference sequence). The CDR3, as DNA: TGTGCCAGCAGCTTAGGAGGGACAGGGCGTGCAGCTTTCTTT. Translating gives CASSLGGTGRAAFF.

The CDR3 is CASSLRGLGVNYGYTF. The CDR3 bases are TGCGCCAGCAGCTTGAGAGGGTTGGGAGTAAATTATGGCTACACCTTC. The rearrangement links TRBV5-1 to TRBJ1-2; D gene ambiguous. The V gene's germline CDR1 is SGHRS and CDR2 YFSETQ. The ends were cut back, 1 base at V and 5 bases at J, with 18 bases in the middle. This CDR3 is built from 16 residues.

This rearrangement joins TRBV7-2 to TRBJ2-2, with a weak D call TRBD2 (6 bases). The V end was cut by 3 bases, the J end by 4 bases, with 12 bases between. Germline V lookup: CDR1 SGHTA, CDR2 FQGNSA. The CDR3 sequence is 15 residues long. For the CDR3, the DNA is TGTGCCAGCAGCTTGGGGGGAGCGGGCACCGGGGAGCTGTTTTTT. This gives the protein CASSLGGAGTGELFF.

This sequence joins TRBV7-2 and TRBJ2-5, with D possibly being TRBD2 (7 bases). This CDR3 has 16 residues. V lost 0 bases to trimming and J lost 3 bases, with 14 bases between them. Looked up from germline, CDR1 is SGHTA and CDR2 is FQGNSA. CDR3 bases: TGTGCCAGCAGCTTAGCGGGGGGGCGACTCGAAGAGACCCAGTACTTC. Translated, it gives CASSLAGGRLEETQYF.

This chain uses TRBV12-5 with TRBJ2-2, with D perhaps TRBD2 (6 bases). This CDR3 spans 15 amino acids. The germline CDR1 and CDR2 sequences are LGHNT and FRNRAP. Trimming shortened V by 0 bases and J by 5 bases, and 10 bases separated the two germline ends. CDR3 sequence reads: CASGLVGAGTGELFF. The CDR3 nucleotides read TGTGCTAGTGGTTTGGTAGGGGCGGGGACCGGGGAGCTGTTTTTT.

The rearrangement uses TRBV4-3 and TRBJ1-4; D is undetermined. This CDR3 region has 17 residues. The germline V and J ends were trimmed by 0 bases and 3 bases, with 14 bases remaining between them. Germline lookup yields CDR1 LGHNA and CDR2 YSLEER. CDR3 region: CASSQEAVRRANEKLFF. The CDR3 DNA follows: TGCGCCAGCAGCCAAGAGGCAGTGCGGAGGGCTAATGAAAAACTGTTTTTT.

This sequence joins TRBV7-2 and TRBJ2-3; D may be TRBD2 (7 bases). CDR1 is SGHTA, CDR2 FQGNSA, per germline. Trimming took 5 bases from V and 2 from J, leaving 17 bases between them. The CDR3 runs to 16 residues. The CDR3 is CASSGGAGANTDTQYF. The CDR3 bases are TGTGCCAGCAGCGGGGGGGCGGGGGCGAACACAGATACGCAGTATTTT.

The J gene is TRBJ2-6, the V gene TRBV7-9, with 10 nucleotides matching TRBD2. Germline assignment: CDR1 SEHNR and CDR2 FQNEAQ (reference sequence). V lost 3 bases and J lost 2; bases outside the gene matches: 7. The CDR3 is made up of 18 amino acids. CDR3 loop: CASSFGGLAGAGANVLTF. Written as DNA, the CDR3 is TGTGCCAGCAGCTTCGGCGGGCTAGCGGGGGCTGGGGCCAACGTCCTGACTTTC.

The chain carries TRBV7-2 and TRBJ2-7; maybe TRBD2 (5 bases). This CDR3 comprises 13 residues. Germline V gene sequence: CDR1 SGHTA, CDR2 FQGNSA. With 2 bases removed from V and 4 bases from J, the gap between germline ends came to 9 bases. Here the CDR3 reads CASSLRETYEQYF. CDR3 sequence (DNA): TGTGCCAGCAGCTTAAGGGAGACTTACGAGCAGTACTTC.

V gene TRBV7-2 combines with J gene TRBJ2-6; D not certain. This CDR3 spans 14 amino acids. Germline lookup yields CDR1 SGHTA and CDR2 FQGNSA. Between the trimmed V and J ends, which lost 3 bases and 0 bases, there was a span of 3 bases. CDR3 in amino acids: CASSFSSGANVLTF. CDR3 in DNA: TGTGCCAGCAGCTTCAGCTCTGGGGCCAACGTCCTGACTTTC.

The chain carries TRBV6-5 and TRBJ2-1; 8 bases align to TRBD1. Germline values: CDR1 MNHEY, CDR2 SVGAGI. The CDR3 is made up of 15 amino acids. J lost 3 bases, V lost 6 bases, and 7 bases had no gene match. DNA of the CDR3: TGTGCCAGCAGACGTTTGGGACAGGTCTACAATGAGCAGTTCTTC. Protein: CASRRLGQVYNEQFF.

CDR3 sequence reads: CASFRLGQGGLYGYTF. DNA for the CDR3: TGTGCCAGCTTTCGACTCGGACAGGGTGGGCTATATGGCTACACCTTC. This chain connects TRBV28 to TRBJ1-2; 8 nucleotides match TRBD1. This CDR3 is 16 amino acids long. The trim removed 8 bases at V and 5 bases at J, leaving 16 bases unmatched. Looked up from germline, CDR1 is MDHEN and CDR2 is SYDVKM.

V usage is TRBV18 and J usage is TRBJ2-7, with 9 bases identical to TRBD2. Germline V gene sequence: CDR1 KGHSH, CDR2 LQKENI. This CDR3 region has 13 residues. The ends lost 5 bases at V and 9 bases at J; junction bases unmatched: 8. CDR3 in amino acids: CASSGTSGSLQYF. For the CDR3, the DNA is TGTGCCAGCTCAGGAACTAGCGGGTCCTTGCAGTACTTC.